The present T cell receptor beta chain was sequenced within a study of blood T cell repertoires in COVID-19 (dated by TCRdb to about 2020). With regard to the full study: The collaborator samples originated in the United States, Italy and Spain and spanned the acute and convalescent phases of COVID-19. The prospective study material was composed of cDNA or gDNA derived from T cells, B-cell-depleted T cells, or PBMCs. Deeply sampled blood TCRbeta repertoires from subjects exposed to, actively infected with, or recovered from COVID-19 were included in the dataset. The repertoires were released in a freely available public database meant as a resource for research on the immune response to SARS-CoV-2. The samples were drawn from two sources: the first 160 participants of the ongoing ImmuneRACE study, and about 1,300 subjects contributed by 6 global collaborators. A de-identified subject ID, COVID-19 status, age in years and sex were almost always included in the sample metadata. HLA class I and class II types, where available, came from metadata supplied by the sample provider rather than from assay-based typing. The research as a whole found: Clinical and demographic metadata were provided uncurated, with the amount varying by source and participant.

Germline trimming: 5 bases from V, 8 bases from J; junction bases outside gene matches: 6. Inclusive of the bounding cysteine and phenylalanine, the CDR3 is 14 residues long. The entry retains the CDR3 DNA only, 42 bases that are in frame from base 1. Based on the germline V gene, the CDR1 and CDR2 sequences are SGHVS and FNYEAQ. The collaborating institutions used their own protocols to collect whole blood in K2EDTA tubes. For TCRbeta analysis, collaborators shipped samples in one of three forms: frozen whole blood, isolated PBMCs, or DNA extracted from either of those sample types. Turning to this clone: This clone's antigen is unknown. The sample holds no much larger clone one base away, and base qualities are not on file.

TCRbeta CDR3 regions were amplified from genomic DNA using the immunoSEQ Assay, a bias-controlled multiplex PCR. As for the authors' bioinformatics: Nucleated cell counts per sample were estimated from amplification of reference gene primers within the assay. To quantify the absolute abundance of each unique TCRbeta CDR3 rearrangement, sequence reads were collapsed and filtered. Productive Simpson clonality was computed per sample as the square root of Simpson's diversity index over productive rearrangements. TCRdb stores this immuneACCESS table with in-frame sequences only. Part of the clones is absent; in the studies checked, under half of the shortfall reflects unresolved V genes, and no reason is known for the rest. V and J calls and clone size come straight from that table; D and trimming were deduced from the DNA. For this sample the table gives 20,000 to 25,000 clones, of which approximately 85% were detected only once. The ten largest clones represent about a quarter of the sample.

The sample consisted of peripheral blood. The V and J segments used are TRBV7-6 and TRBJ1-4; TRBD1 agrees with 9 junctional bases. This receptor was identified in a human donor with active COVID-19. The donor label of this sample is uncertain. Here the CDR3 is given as CASSQGQGGEKLFF. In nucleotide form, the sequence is TGTGCCAGCAGCCAGGGACAGGGAGGGGAAAAACTGTTTTTT.